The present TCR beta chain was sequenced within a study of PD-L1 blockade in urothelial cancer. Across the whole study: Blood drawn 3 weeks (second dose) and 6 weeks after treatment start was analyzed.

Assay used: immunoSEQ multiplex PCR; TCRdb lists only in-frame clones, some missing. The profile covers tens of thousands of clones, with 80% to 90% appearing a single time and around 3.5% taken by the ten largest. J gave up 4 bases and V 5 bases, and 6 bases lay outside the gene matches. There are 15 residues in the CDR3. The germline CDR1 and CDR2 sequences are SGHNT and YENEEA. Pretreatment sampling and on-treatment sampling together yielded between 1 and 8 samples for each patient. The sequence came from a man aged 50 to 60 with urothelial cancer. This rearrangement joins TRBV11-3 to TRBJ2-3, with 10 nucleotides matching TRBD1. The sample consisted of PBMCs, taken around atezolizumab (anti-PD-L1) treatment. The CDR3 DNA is TGTGCCAGCAGCCCCGCGGGGACAGGGGCAGATACGCAGTATTTT. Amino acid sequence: CASSPAGTGADTQYF.